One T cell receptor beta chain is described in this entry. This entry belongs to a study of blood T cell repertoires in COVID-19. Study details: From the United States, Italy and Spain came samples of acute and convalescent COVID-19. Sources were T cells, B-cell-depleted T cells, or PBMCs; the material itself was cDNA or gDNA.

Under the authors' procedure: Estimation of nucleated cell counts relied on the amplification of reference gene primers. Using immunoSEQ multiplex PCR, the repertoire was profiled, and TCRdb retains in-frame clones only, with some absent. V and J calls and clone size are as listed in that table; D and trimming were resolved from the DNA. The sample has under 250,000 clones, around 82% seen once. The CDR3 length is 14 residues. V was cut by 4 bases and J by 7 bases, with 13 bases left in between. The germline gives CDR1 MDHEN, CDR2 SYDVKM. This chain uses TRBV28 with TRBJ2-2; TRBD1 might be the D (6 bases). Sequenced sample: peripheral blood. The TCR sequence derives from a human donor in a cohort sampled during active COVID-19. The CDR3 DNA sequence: TGTGCCAGCAGTTCTACAGGGATGGTCGGGGAGCTGTTTTTT. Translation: CASSSTGMVGELFF. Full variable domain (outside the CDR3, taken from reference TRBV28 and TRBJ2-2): DVKVTQSSRYLVKRTGEKVFLECVQDMDHENMFWYRQDPGLGLRLIYFSYDVKMKEKGDIPEGYSVSREKKERFSLILESASTNQTSMYLCASSSTGMVGELFFGEGSRLTVL.